The entry that follows covers one TCR beta chain sequence. This entry comes from a study of cytomegalovirus exposure and HLA in healthy donors. TCRdb keeps only in-frame clones here, not all; method: immunoSEQ multiplex PCR. In the table there are tens of thousands of clones, about 94% of which are singletons. The CDR3 is 15 amino acids. The germline V gene encodes CDR1 MNHEY and CDR2 SVGAGI. Trimming left V 6 bases short and J 0 bases short, with 15 bases between. The chain couples TRBV6-5 to TRBJ2-7, with D possibly being TRBD1 (6 bases). The TCR was taken from a woman in her twenties or thirties in good health and CMV-seropositive. Sequences were obtained from PBMCs. CDR3 protein: CASRKAQGYSYEQYF. The CDR3 DNA follows: TGTGCCAGCAGAAAAGCACAGGGTTACTCCTACGAGCAGTACTTC.